The TCR beta chain under discussion was sequenced for a study of a mutant IDH1 vaccine in newly diagnosed glioma. For the study at large: Most patients had radiochemotherapy with temozolomide before enrollment; others had one alone. Scheduled at week 35, visit V12 preceded visit V13, held at week 47.

Sequencing was performed with immunoSEQ multiplex PCR; in TCRdb, only in-frame clones are kept and a portion is missing. The sample includes about 94,000 clones, approximately 89% of them seen just once. The CDR3 contains 15 residues. V was shortened by 5 bases and J by 2 bases, with 16 bases between the two germline ends. Germline-derived CDR1 and CDR2 are SNHLY and FYNNEI. Time point reported: week 47, end of study. Each dose delivered 300 ug of mutant IDH1 20-mer peptide subcutaneously with imiquimod. On this clone: The antigen is unknown.

This sequence was found in a woman between 45 and 60 years old with glioma. The rearrangement uses TRBV2 and TRBJ2-7, with a tentative D call TRBD1 (5 bases). The sequencing here drew on PBMCs, taken from a glioma patient whose treatment included an IDH1 peptide vaccine. Here the CDR3 DNA reads TGTGCCAGCAGTTGGGGCACAGGTGTAACCTACGAGCAGTACTTC. Encoded protein: CASSWGTGVTYEQYF.